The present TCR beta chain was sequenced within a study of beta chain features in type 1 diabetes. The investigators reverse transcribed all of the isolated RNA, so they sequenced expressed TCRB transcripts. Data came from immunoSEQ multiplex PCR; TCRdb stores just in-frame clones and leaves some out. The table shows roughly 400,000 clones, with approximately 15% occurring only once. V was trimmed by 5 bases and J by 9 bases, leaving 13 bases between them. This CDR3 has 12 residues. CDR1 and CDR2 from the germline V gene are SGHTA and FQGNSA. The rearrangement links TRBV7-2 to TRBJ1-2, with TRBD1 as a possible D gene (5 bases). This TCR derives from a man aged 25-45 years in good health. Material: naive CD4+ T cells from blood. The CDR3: CASSTGIRSYTF. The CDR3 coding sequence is TGTGCCAGCAGCACAGGAATTAGGAGCTACACCTTC.